The 27 T cell receptor beta chains below all came from one sample that was sequenced in a study of CDR3 diversity in severe acne. In TCRdb, the PCR reads were re-called with MiXCR into one record per CDR3 protein. The table records more than 70,000 distinct CDR3 sequences, about 50% of them present only once. The sample was blood. Receptors were obtained from a male donor in good health, serving as a control.

This clonotype ranks as medium-sized (0.01 to 0.1%). The chain joins TRBV19 to TRBJ2-1; 9 nucleotides line up with TRBD1. The germline gives CDR1 LNHDA, CDR2 SQIVND (reference sequence). V shed 7 bases, J shed 6 bases, and the junction held 7 bases outside the gene matches. The CDR3 spans 14 residues. In DNA form, the CDR3 reads TGTGCCAGTAACCGGGACAGGGCCCTCAATGAGCAGTTCTTC. Translated: CASNRDRALNEQFF.

This clonotype occurred many times. The chain joins TRBV5-4 to TRBJ2-3, with D possibly being TRBD2 (7 bases). This CDR3 is built from 15 residues. Deletions cut 2 bases from V and 0 bases from J, with 10 bases between. The germline gives CDR1 SGHNT, CDR2 YYREEE (reference sequence). This CDR3 reads CASSFGGASTDTQYF. The CDR3 nucleotides read TGTGCCAGCAGCTTTGGGGGGGCTAGCACAGATACGCAGTATTTT.

This clonotype was observed a few times. The rearrangement joins TRBV20-1 to TRBJ1-2; no reliable D call. Germline V gene lookup returns CDR1 DFQATT and CDR2 SNEGSKA (reference sequence). The CDR3 spans 13 residues. V lost 3 bases to trimming and J lost 5 bases, with 13 bases between them. Here the CDR3 DNA reads TGCAGTGCTAGTGGCGGGGTTGGGTATGGCTACACCTTC. Amino acids: CSASGGVGYGYTF.

This sequence joins TRBV2 and TRBJ1-1; possible D gene TRBD1, 5 bases. V was cut by 9 bases and J by 5 bases, with 10 bases left in between. CDR3 length: 11 amino acids. Germline loops: CDR1 SNHLY, CDR2 FYNNEI. The CDR3 spells CASFGGTEAFF. CDR3 nucleotides: TGTGCCAGTTTTGGGGGAACTGAAGCTTTCTTT.

Remarks on this clonotype: The junction and the germline gene differ at one end; a read error may be behind it. The V gene is TRBV19, the J gene TRBJ1-2, with TRBD1 matching over 8 bases. The germline V gene has CDR1 LNHDA and CDR2 SQIVND (reference sequence). The CDR3 extends over 13 amino acids. The CDR3 protein is CASSSRQGHGCTF. CDR3 sequence (DNA): TGTGCCAGTAGCAGCCGACAGGGGCATGGCTGCACCTTC. Using reference TRBV19 and TRBJ1-2 for the parts outside the CDR3, the full variable domain is DGGITQSPKYLFRKEGQNVTLSCEQNLNHDAMYWYRQDPGQGLRLIYYSQIVNDFQKGDIAEGYSVSREKKESFPLTVTSAQKNPTAFYLCASSSRQGHGCTFGSGTRLTVV.

This clonotype was found once. The chain carries TRBV2 and TRBJ1-2, with D unresolved. Trimming left V 7 bases short and J 7 bases short, with 7 bases between. The germline gives CDR1 SNHLY, CDR2 FYNNEI. The CDR3 is made up of 10 amino acids. This CDR3 is CASKRGGYTF. The CDR3 DNA sequence: TGTGCCAGCAAGCGGGGTGGCTACACCTTC.

The rearrangement joins TRBV19 to TRBJ2-6; perhaps D is TRBD1 or TRBD2 (5 bases each). This CDR3 spans 16 amino acids. Germline-derived CDR1 and CDR2 are LNHDA and SQIVND (reference sequence). V shed 4 bases and J shed 2 bases, with 12 bases lying between them. The CDR3 reads CASSSRGYAGANVLTF. For the CDR3, the DNA is TGTGCCAGTAGTAGCCGGGGCTATGCTGGGGCCAACGTCCTGACTTTC.

Concerning this clonotype itself: Germline and junction disagree at one end, which may indicate a read error. The J gene is TRBJ2-3, the V gene TRBV29-1; weak D call: TRBD1 (6 bases). CDR1 and CDR2 from the germline V gene are SQVTM and ANQGSEA. The CDR3 sequence is 13 residues long. CDR3 sequence reads: CSVEAGATDTQCF. The DNA of the CDR3 is TGCAGCGTTGAGGCAGGGGCCACAGATACGCAGTGTTTT.

V gene TRBV2 combines with J gene TRBJ2-5; 13 bases line up with TRBD2. Germline values: CDR1 SNHLY, CDR2 FYNNEI. V was clipped by 6 bases and J by 0 bases; unmatched bases: 10. CDR3 length: 18 residues. The CDR3 loop is CASSRTSGSRTYQETQYF. CDR3 bases: TGTGCCAGCAGCCGGACTAGCGGGAGTAGAACTTACCAAGAGACCCAGTACTTC.

There are a few counts of this clonotype. CDR3 amino acids: CASSPDPAGLYEQYF. The DNA for the CDR3 is TGTGCCAGCAGCCCCGACCCAGCGGGGCTCTACGAGCAGTACTTC. The chain carries TRBV7-2 and TRBJ2-7; the match to TRBD2 covers 7 bases. The CDR3 runs 15 residues. J lost 3 bases, V lost 5 bases, and 10 bases had no gene match. CDR1 SGHTA and CDR2 FQGNSA come from the germline V gene. The full variable domain, its missing parts supplied by reference TRBV7-2 and TRBJ2-7, is GAGVSQSPSNKVTEKGKDVELRCDPISGHTALYWYRQSLGQGLEFLIYFQGNSAPDKSGLPSDRFSAERTGGSVSTLTIQRTQQEDSAVYLCASSPDPAGLYEQYFGPGTRLTVT.

For this clonotype: No conserved phenylalanine or tryptophan ends this CDR3, so it is likely a read error. The DNA is omitted, as the CDR3 cannot be located on it reliably, and the CDR3 follows TCRdb's listing. The chain has TRBV24-1 and TRBJ2-5; no check of the table's D call, TRBD1, against the DNA was made. CDR1 is KGHDR and CDR2 is SFDVKD in the germline V gene. The CDR3 has 15 amino acids, counting both end residues. CDR3 sequence reads: CATSDPREDGYTFGS.

Comment on this clonotype: Without the conserved terminal phenylalanine or tryptophan, this CDR3 likely stems from a read error. The V call is TRBV5-1, the J call TRBJ1-1; 9 nucleotides match TRBD1. The CDR3 is 16 residues long. Germline-derived CDR1 and CDR2 are SGHRS and YFSETQ. V was clipped by 0 bases and J by 5 bases; unmatched bases: 8. The CDR3 protein is CASSLGTGGAWTEAFL. In DNA, the CDR3 is TGCGCCAGCAGCTTGGGAACAGGGGGCGCTTGGACTGAAGCTTTCCTT.

This clonotype was counted a few times. CDR3 sequence (DNA): TGTGCCACCAGTGATCCAAGGAGGAGCCTCTACGAGCAGTACTTC. Protein sequence: CATSDPRRSLYEQYF. V is TRBV24-1 and J is TRBJ2-7; D might be TRBD2 (5 bases). Germline loops: CDR1 KGHDR, CDR2 SFDVKD. The ends were cut back, 3 bases at V and 3 bases at J, with 14 bases in the middle. There are 15 residues in the CDR3.

V usage is TRBV24-1 and J usage is TRBJ2-3; D is perhaps TRBD1 (6 bases). Trimming removed 2 bases from V and 3 bases from J, with 14 bases in between. Germline V gene data show CDR1 as KGHDR and CDR2 as SFDVKD. The CDR3 has 16 amino acids. CDR3 sequence: CATSDSQGGRTDTQYF. The CDR3 DNA reads TGTGCCACCAGTGATTCACAGGGCGGAAGGACAGATACGCAGTATTTT.

The V gene is TRBV19, the J gene TRBJ2-2; D is undetermined. The CDR3 totals 16 residues. Germline values: CDR1 LNHDA, CDR2 SQIVND (reference sequence). The V gene lost 7 bases and the J gene lost 3 bases, with 18 bases spanning the gap. The CDR3 nucleotides read TGTGCCAGTAATGGCCGGCCCTATGGCTACACCGGGGAGCTGTTTTTT. Translation gives CASNGRPYGYTGELFF.

The sample holds one count of this clonotype. The chain couples TRBV2 to TRBJ2-3, with D unresolved. Germline V gene sequence: CDR1 SNHLY, CDR2 FYNNEI. The CDR3 extends over 13 amino acids. The V and J ends lost 4 bases and 2 bases respectively, with 7 bases between them. DNA for the CDR3: TGTGCCAGCAGTGTCGGAATCACAGATACGCAGTATTTT. It codes for CASSVGITDTQYF. The whole variable domain, remainder taken from reference TRBV2 and TRBJ2-3, is EPEVTQTPSHQVTQMGQEVILRCVPISNHLYFYWYRQILGQKVEFLVSFYNNEISEKSEIFDDQFSVERPDGSNFTLKIRSTKLEDSAMYFCASSVGITDTQYFGPGTRLTVL.

This clonotype is labeled as medium-sized. The chain joins TRBV24-1 to TRBJ2-3; weak D call: TRBD1 (7 bases). The CDR3 extends over 13 amino acids. The V end was cut by 8 bases, the J end by 2 bases, with 10 bases between. Germline lookup yields CDR1 KGHDR and CDR2 SFDVKD. The DNA for the CDR3 is TGTGCCACCACAGGGGGGACCACAGATACGCAGTATTTT. Protein product: CATTGGTTDTQYF.

V and J are TRBV7-2 and TRBJ1-2; the match to TRBD1 covers 7 bases. CDR1 is SGHTA and CDR2 is FQGNSA in the germline V gene. CDR3 size: 15 residues. The V segment lost 5 bases and the J segment 2 bases; nucleotides outside the gene matches: 8. CDR3 protein: CASSRYRQGNYGYTF. In nucleotides, the CDR3 is TGTGCCAGCAGCAGATACCGACAGGGAAACTATGGCTACACCTTC.

This rearrangement joins TRBV27 to TRBJ1-4, with D tentatively TRBD1 (6 bases). The V end was cut by 6 bases, the J end by 7 bases, with 15 bases between. Germline V lookup: CDR1 MNHEY, CDR2 SMNVEV (reference sequence). CDR3 length: 14 residues. The CDR3 protein is CASRNILGGEKLFF. CDR3 sequence (DNA): TGTGCCAGCAGGAACATCCTAGGGGGTGAAAAACTGTTTTTT. Full variable domain (outside the CDR3, taken from reference TRBV27 and TRBJ1-4): EAQVTQNPRYLITVTGKKLTVTCSQNMNHEYMSWYRQDPGLGLRQIYYSMNVEVTDKGDVPEGYKVSRKEKRNFPLILESPSPNQTSLYFCASRNILGGEKLFFGSGTQLSVL.

The chain carries TRBV30 and TRBJ1-5; 9 nucleotides agree with TRBD1. This CDR3 comprises 15 residues. Looked up from germline, CDR1 is GTSNPN and CDR2 is SVGIG (reference sequence). The junction had 1 base not matched to a gene; V was cut back by 0 bases and J by 1 base. The DNA of the CDR3 is TGTGCCTGGAGTGTCGGGACAGGGAGCAATCAGCCCCAGCATTTT. Its translation: CAWSVGTGSNQPQHF. The whole variable domain, remainder taken from reference TRBV30 and TRBJ1-5, is SQTIHQWPATLVQPVGSPLSLECTVEGTSNPNLYWYRQAAGRGLQLLFYSVGIGQISSEVPQNLSASRPQDRQFILSSKKLLLSDSGFYLCAWSVGTGSNQPQHFGDGTRLSIL.

This clonotype was seen repeatedly, ten times or more. The V gene is TRBV7-2, the J gene TRBJ2-5, with D possibly matching TRBD2 (5 bases). The germline V gene encodes CDR1 SGHTA and CDR2 FQGNSA. The CDR3 is 16 residues long. DNA for the CDR3: TGTGCATCATCATTCGGGGTCTCAGACCGGTGGGAGACCCAGTACTTC. It specifies CASSFGVSDRWETQYF.

This clonotype has only a few counts. The chain is built from TRBV11-1 and TRBJ2-7; D is perhaps TRBD2 (5 bases). CDR1 and CDR2 from the germline V gene are SGHAT and FQDESV (reference sequence). CDR3 length: 15 amino acids. Deletions cut 0 bases from V and 2 bases from J, with 11 bases between. CDR3 coding DNA: TGTGCCAGCAGCTTAGCCGGCCCTAGCACCTACGAGCAGTACTTC. As protein: CASSLAGPSTYEQYF.

The genes are TRBV20-1 and TRBJ1-2; unclear D gene. The CDR3 loop spans 13 amino acids. Germline values: CDR1 DFQATT, CDR2 SNEGSKA (reference sequence). Between the trimmed V and J ends, which lost 5 bases and 7 bases, there was a span of 17 bases. CDR3 nucleotides: TGCAGTGCTGGTTCGGGAGAGGGCGGTGGCTACACCTTC. Translating gives CSAGSGEGGGYTF.

This clonotype was detected many times. The CDR3 nucleotides read TGTGCCAGCTCACGGGACAGTTCTAACACTGAAGCTTTCTTT. As protein: CASSRDSSNTEAFF. The rearrangement uses TRBV18 and TRBJ1-1; 7 bases align to TRBD1. Germline loops: CDR1 KGHSH, CDR2 LQKENI. J was trimmed by 2 bases and V by 4 bases; bases with no gene match: 4. This CDR3 is built from 14 residues.

V gene TRBV2 combines with J gene TRBJ2-7, with D hard to call. V lost 0 bases to trimming and J lost 6 bases, with 15 bases between them. Germline-derived CDR1 and CDR2 are SNHLY and FYNNEI. The CDR3 spans 15 residues. The DNA for the CDR3 is TGTGCCAGCAGTGAAGCGACGATTGGCGCCTGCGAGCAGTACTTC. This translates into CASSEATIGACEQYF.

This sequence joins TRBV6-5 and TRBJ1-5; weak D call: TRBD1 (6 bases). V was pared by 6 bases and J by 6 bases, with 12 bases between. This CDR3 is built from 13 residues. Germline values: CDR1 MNHEY, CDR2 SVGAGI. CDR3 sequence reads: CASRTGSGQPQHF. The CDR3 DNA reads TGTGCCAGCAGAACAGGGTCGGGTCAGCCCCAGCATTTT.

This clonotype was observed at least ten times. This chain links TRBV19 with TRBJ2-3; unclear D gene. Germline V gene sequence: CDR1 LNHDA, CDR2 SQIVND (reference sequence). CDR3 length: 15 amino acids. V shed 3 bases and J shed 0 bases, with 10 bases lying between them. The DNA of the CDR3 is TGTGCCAGTAGTATGGTCTGGAAGAGCACAGATACGCAGTATTTT. Translated: CASSMVWKSTDTQYF.